One sample yielded the 15 T cell receptor beta chains listed below, sequenced in a study of beta chain features in type 1 diabetes. Study conclusions and caveats: Moderate but significant shortening of TCRB CDR3s was recorded in all four CD4+ subsets from Type 1 diabetes patients.

The sequenced template was cDNA made from the entire isolated RNA. Data came from immunoSEQ multiplex PCR; TCRdb stores just in-frame clones and leaves some out. The sample includes 100,000 to 150,000 clones, 17% of them seen just once. For these receptors, no antigen is known. Sequencing input: central memory CD4+ T cells from blood. The receptors stem from a man between 18 and 35 years old with type 1 diabetes.

This clone was seen a few times. The V gene is TRBV5-1, the J gene TRBJ2-1; TRBD1 agrees at 9 bases. Trimming cost V 4 bases and J 0 bases; bases outside gene matches: 5. The CDR3 is 16 residues long. Germline CDR1 SGHRS, CDR2 YFSETQ. The CDR3 is CASSVQGATSYNEQFF. As DNA, the CDR3 is TGCGCCAGCAGCGTACAGGGGGCTACCTCCTACAATGAGCAGTTCTTC.

The chain carries TRBV6-1 and TRBJ2-3; no clear D. CDR3 length equals 16 residues. CDR1 and CDR2 (germline): MNHNS, SASEGT. V dropped 2 bases and J dropped 0 bases, with 12 bases sitting between them. The CDR3 bases are TGTGCCAGCAGTGAAAAGAAAGGCCTGAGCACAGATACGCAGTATTTT. It encodes CASSEKKGLSTDTQYF.

This chain links TRBV7-2 with TRBJ1-1; D not resolved. Per germline, CDR1 SGHTA and CDR2 FQGNSA. The CDR3 is 15 residues long. V was trimmed by 5 bases and J by 3 bases, leaving 16 bases between them. The CDR3 here is CASSPQGKGYTEAFF. CDR3 DNA: TGTGCCAGCAGCCCCCAAGGGAAAGGGTACACTGAAGCTTTCTTT.

This clone turned up a few times. A junction boundary mismatches the germline segment, possibly from a read error. The CDR3, as DNA: TGTGCTAGCAGCCCCCGACAGGGATTCAACGAGCAGTACTTC. Its translation is CASSPRQGFNEQYF. The chain couples TRBV7-7 to TRBJ2-7; 7 positions agree with TRBD1. This CDR3 has 14 residues. Per germline, CDR1 SSHAT and CDR2 FNYEAQ (reference sequence).

This clone has only a few counts. The chain is built from TRBV6-5 and TRBJ2-5, with D unclear. The CDR3 is made up of 15 amino acids. Germline loops: CDR1 MNHEY, CDR2 SVGAGI. The germline V and J ends were trimmed by 0 bases and 5 bases, with 13 bases remaining between them. CDR3 loop: CASSYSSTAWETQYF. The CDR3 DNA is TGTGCCAGCAGTTACTCGTCAACAGCCTGGGAGACCCAGTACTTC.

A few counts support this clone. The chain joins TRBV7-3 to TRBJ2-3, with 8 bases fitting TRBD2. The germline CDR1 and CDR2 sequences are SGHTA and FQGTGA. The junction had 3 bases not matched to a gene; V was cut back by 3 bases and J by 1 base. CDR3 length: 15 amino acids. This chain's CDR3 is CASSFDSGGTDTQYF. The CDR3 nucleotides read TGTGCCAGCAGCTTCGATAGCGGGGGCACAGATACGCAGTATTTT.

This clone was seen ten or more times. The DNA of the CDR3 is TGTGCCAGCAGCCGAGCCCAACAAGAGACCCAGTACTTC. Protein product: CASSRAQQETQYF. The chain links TRBV7-2 to TRBJ2-5, with D unresolved. Trimming cost V 5 bases and J 2 bases, with 9 bases left between them. The CDR3 extends over 13 amino acids. Germline V gene data show CDR1 as SGHTA and CDR2 as FQGNSA.

The chain joins TRBV15 to TRBJ2-3; D possibly matches TRBD1 or TRBD2 (6 bases each). Trimming removed 0 bases at V and 4 bases at J, with 14 bases between. The CDR3 sequence is 16 residues long. CDR1 is LNHNV and CDR2 is YYDKDF in the germline V gene (reference sequence). The DNA of the CDR3 is TGTGCCACCAGCAGAGAAACAGTGGGGGGCCCAGATACGCAGTATTTT. It yields the protein CATSRETVGGPDTQYF.

This chain links TRBV28 with TRBJ1-5; 7 bases fit TRBD1. Per germline, CDR1 MDHEN and CDR2 SYDVKM. CDR3 length equals 14 residues. With 5 bases clipped from V and 2 bases from J, the junction kept 3 bases outside the gene matches. The CDR3 loop is CASSPGQGNQPQHF. The CDR3 DNA is TGTGCCAGCAGTCCCGGACAGGGCAATCAGCCCCAGCATTTT.

This clone has only a few counts. The chain carries TRBV6-8 and TRBJ1-3; D gene ambiguous. CDR3 size: 12 residues. V gave up 6 bases and J gave up 5 bases, with 8 bases separating them. Germline CDR1 is MNHGY and CDR2 is SAAAGT. CDR3 sequence (DNA): TGTGCCAGCAGCTTTTTGCGAAACACCATATATTTT. Protein: CASSFLRNTIYF.

This chain joins TRBV7-9 and TRBJ2-1; D might be TRBD1 or TRBD2, each matching 5 bases. The CDR3 is 15 amino acids. CDR1 is SEHNR and CDR2 is FQNEAQ in the germline V gene (reference sequence). Trimming took off 4 bases at V and 0 bases at J, with 10 bases between the two ends. CDR3 bases: TGTGCCAGCAGCTCGGGACCCAGCTCCTACAATGAGCAGTTCTTC. Translated: CASSSGPSSYNEQFF.

There are a few counts of this clone. The chain links TRBV4-3 to TRBJ2-1; no firm D call. Germline CDR1 reads LGHNA; CDR2 reads YSLEER. The V end was cut by 1 base, the J end by 6 bases, with 10 bases between. The CDR3 has 14 amino acids. CDR3 bases: TGCGCCAGCAGCCAAGGGCGTCTCCCCAATGAGCAGTTCTTC. Its translation: CASSQGRLPNEQFF.

This clone was detected ten times or more. The sample carries other DNA sequences with the same CDR3. Here the CDR3 reads CASTRQGSDEQYF. The CDR3 bases are TGTGCCAGCACCCGACAGGGTTCGGACGAGCAGTACTTC. The chain joins TRBV5-4 to TRBJ2-7; 7 bases are shared with TRBD1. The CDR3 has 13 residues. With 6 bases clipped from V and 5 bases from J, the junction kept 8 bases outside the gene matches. Germline-derived CDR1 and CDR2 are SGHNT and YYREEE (reference sequence). Together with reference TRBV5-4 and TRBJ2-7, the CDR3 gives the full variable domain: ETGVTQSPTHLIKTRGQQVTLRCSSQSGHNTVSWYQQALGQGPQFIFQYYREEENGRGNFPPRFSGLQFPNYSSELNVNALELDDSALYLCASTRQGSDEQYFGPGTRLTVT.

The chain recombines TRBV18 with TRBJ1-4; TRBD1 is a possible D gene (5 bases). V was clipped by 2 bases and J by 5 bases, with 12 bases between them. The CDR3 loop spans 15 amino acids. Germline-derived CDR1 and CDR2 are KGHSH and LQKENI. CDR3 DNA sequence: TGTGCCAGCTCACCAAGAACAGGAACCAATGAAAAACTGTTTTTT. Amino acid sequence: CASSPRTGTNEKLFF.

This clone was counted between two and nine times. The chain couples TRBV5-1 to TRBJ1-2; D gene uncertain. The CDR3 contains 12 residues. Per the germline V gene, CDR1 is SGHRS and CDR2 is YFSETQ. Trimming took 1 base from V and 8 from J, leaving 9 bases between them. As DNA, the CDR3 is TGCGCCAGCAGCTTGAGCCGTGCGGGCTACACCTTC. It is translated as CASSLSRAGYTF.